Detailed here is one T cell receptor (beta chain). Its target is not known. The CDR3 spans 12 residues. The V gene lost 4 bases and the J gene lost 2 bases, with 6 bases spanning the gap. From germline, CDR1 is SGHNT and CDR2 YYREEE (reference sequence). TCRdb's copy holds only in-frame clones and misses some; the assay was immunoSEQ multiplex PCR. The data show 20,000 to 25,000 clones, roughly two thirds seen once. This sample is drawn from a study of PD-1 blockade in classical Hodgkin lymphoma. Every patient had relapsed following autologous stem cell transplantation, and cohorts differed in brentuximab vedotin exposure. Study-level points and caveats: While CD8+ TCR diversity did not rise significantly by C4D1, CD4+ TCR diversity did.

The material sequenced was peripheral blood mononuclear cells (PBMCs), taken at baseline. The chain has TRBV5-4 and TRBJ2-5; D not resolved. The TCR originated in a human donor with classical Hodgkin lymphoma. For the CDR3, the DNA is TGTGCCAGCAGCCCGCAACAAGAGACCCAGTACTTC. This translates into CASSPQQETQYF.